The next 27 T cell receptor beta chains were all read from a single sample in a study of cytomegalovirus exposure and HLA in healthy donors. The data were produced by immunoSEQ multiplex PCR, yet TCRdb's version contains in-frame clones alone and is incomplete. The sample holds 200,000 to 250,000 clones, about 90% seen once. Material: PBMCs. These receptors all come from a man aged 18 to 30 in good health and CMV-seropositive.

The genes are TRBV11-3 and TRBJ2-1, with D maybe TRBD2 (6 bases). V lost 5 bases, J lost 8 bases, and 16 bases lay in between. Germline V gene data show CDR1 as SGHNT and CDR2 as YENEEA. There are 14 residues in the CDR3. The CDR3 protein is CASSPKGLTDEQFF. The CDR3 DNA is TGTGCCAGCAGCCCGAAGGGACTTACTGATGAGCAGTTCTTC.

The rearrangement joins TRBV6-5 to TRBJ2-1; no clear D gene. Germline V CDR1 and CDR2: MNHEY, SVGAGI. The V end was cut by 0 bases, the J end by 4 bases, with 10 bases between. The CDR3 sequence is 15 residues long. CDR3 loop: CASSYSMTIYNEQFF. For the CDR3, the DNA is TGTGCCAGCAGTTACTCGATGACCATTTACAATGAGCAGTTCTTC.

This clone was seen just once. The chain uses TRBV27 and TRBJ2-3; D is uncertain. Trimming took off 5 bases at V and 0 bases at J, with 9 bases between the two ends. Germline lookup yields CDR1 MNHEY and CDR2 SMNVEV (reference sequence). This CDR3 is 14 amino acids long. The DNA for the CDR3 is TGTGCCAGCAGTAGGGAATTTAGCACAGATACGCAGTATTTT. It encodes CASSREFSTDTQYF.

DNA of the CDR3: TGCAGCGTTGTTTCCGGGACAGACTCCTACGAGCAGTACTTC. The encoded protein is CSVVSGTDSYEQYF. The V and J genes are TRBV29-1 and TRBJ2-7; TRBD1 matches 7 bases. The CDR3 runs to 14 residues. The trim removed 4 bases at V and 0 bases at J, leaving 6 bases unmatched. Germline V CDR1 and CDR2: SQVTM, ANQGSEA.

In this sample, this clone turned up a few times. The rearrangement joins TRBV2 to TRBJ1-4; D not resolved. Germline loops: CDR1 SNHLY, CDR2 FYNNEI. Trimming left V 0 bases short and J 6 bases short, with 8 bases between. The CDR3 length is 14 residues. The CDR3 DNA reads TGTGCCAGCAGTGAAGCCCCGGAAGATGAAAAACTGTTTTTT. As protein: CASSEAPEDEKLFF. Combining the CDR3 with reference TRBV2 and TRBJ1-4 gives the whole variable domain EPEVTQTPSHQVTQMGQEVILRCVPISNHLYFYWYRQILGQKVEFLVSFYNNEISEKSEIFDDQFSVERPDGSNFTLKIRSTKLEDSAMYFCASSEAPEDEKLFFGSGTQLSVL.

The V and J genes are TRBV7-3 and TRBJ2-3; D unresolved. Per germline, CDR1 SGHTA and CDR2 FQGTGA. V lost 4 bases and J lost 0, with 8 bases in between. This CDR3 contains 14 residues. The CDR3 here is CASSYRTSTDTQYF. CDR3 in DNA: TGTGCCAGCAGCTACCGTACTAGCACAGATACGCAGTATTTT.

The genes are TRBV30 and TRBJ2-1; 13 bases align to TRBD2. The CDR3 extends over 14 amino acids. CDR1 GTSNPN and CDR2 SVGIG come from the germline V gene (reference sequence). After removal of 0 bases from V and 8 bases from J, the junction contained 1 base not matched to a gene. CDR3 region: CAWSVGTSGDEQFF. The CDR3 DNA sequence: TGTGCCTGGAGTGTTGGGACTAGCGGGGATGAGCAGTTCTTC.

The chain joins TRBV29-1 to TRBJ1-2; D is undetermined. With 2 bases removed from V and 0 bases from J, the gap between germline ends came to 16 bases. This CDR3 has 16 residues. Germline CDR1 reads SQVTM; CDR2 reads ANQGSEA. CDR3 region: CSVESNGPSTNYGYTF. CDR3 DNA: TGCAGCGTTGAAAGTAATGGACCGAGCACTAACTATGGCTACACCTTC.

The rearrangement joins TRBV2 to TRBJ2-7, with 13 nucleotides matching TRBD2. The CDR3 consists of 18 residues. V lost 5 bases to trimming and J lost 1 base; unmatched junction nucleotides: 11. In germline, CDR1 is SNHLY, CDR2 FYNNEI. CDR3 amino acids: CASSRGLAGDPGSYEQYF. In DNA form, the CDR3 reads TGTGCCAGCAGTCGCGGACTAGCGGGAGACCCTGGTTCCTACGAGCAGTACTTC.

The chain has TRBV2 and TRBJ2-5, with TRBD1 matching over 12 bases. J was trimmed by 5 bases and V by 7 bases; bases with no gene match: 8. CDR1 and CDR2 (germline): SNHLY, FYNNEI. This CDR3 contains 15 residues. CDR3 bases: TGTGCCAGCATGAAGGGACAGGGGGCGCGGGAGACCCAGTACTTC. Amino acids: CASMKGQGARETQYF.

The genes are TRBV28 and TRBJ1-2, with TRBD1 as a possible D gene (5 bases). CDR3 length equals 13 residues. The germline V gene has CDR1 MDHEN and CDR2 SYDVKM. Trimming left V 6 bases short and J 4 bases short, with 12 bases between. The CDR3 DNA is TGTGCCAGCAGCTGGGGGGGACCCTATGGCTACACCTTC. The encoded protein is CASSWGGPYGYTF.

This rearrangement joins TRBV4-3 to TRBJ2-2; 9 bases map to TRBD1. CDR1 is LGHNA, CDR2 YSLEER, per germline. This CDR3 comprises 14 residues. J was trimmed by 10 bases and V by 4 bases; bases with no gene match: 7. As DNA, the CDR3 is TGCGCCAGCAGCCGGGGACAGGGCGGAGTGGAGCTGTTTTTT. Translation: CASSRGQGGVELFF.

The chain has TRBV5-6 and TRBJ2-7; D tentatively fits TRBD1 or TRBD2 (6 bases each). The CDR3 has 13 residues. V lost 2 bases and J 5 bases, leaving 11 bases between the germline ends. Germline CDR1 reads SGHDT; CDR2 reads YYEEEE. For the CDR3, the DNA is TGTGCCAGCAGCTTAGGGGGGTTAGACGAGCAGTACTTC. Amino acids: CASSLGGLDEQYF. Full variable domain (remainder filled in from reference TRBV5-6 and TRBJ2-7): DAGVTQSPTHLIKTRGQQVTLRCSPKSGHDTVSWYQQALGQGPQFIFQYYEEEERQRGNFPDRFSGHQFPNYSSELNVNALLLGDSALYLCASSLGGLDEQYFGPGTRLTVT.

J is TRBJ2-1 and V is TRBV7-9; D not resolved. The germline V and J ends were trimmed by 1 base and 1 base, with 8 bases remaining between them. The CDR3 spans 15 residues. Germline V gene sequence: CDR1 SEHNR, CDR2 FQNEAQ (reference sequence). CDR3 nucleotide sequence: TGTGCCAGCAGCTTAGTTGGGCTATCCTACAATGAGCAGTTCTTC. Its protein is CASSLVGLSYNEQFF.

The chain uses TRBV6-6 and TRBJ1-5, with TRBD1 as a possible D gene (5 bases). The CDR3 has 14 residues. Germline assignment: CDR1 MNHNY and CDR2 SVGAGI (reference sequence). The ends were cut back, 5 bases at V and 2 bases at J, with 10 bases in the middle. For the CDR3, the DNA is TGTGCCAGCAGTCAGGGCGGCGGCAATCAGCCCCAGCATTTT. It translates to CASSQGGGNQPQHF.

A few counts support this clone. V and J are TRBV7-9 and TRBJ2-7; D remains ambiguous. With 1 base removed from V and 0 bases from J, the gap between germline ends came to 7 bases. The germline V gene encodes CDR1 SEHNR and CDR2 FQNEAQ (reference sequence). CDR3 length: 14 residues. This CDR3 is CASSLGRSSYEQYF. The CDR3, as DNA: TGTGCCAGCAGCTTAGGCCGGAGCTCCTACGAGCAGTACTTC.

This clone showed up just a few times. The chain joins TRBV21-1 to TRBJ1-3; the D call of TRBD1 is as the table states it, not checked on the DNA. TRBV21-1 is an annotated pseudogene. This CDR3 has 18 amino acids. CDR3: CASSPLRTGENSGNTIYF. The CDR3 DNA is TGTGCCAGCAGCCCCCTTCGGACAGGGGAAAACTCTGGAAACACCATATATTTT.

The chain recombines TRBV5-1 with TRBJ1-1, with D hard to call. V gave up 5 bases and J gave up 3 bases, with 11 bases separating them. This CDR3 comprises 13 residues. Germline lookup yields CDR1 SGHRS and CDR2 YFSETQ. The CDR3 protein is CASRTRRDTEAFF. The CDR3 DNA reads TGCGCCAGCAGGACCAGGAGGGACACTGAAGCTTTCTTT.

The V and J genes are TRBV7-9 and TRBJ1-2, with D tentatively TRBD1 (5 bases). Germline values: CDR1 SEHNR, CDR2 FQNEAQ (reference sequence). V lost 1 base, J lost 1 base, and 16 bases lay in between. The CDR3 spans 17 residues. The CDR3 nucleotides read TGTGCCAGCAGCTTAGGCGACATAGGCAGGGTTAACTATGGCTACACCTTC. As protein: CASSLGDIGRVNYGYTF.

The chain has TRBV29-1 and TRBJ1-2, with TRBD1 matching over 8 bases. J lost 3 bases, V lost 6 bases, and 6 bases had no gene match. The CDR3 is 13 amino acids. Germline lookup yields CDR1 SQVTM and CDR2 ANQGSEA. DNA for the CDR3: TGCAGCGTACCCGGACAGGGAGACTATGGCTACACCTTC. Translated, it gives CSVPGQGDYGYTF.

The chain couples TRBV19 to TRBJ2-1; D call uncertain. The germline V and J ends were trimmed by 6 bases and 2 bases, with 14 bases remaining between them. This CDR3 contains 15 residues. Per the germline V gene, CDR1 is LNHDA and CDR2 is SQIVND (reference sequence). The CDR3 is CASRDDTEPYNEQFF. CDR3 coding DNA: TGTGCCAGTAGGGACGACACCGAACCCTACAATGAGCAGTTCTTC.

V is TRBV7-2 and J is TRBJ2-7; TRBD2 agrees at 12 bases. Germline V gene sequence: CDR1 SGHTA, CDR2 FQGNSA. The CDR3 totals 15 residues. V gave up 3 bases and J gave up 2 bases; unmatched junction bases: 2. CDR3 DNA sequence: TGTGCCAGCAGCTTGGGACTAGCGGGCGCCTACGAGCAGTACTTC. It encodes CASSLGLAGAYEQYF.

This chain's CDR3 is CASSEAGQGGRGYF. Written as DNA, the CDR3 is TGTGCCAGCAGTGAAGCGGGGCAGGGAGGTCGTGGGTACTTC. This chain joins TRBV6-1 and TRBJ2-7; TRBD2 might be the D (6 bases). Trimming left V 0 bases short and J 12 bases short, with 18 bases between. The CDR3 runs to 14 residues. Per germline, CDR1 MNHNS and CDR2 SASEGT.

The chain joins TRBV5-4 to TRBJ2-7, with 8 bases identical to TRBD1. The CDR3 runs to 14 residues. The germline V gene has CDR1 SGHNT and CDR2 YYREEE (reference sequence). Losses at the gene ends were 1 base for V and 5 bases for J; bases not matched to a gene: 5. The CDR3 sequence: CASSLYQGADEQYF. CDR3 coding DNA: TGTGCCAGCAGCTTGTACCAGGGGGCCGACGAGCAGTACTTC.

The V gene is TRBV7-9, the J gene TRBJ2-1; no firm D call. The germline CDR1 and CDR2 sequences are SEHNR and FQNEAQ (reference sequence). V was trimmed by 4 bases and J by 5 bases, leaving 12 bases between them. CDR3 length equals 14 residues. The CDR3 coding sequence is TGTGCCAGCAGCTCGTCCCCCTGGAACAATGAGCAGTTCTTC. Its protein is CASSSSPWNNEQFF.

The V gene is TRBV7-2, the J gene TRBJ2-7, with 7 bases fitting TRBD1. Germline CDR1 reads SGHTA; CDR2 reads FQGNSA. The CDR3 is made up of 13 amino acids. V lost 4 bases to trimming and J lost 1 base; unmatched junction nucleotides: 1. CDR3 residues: CASSSDRSYEQYF. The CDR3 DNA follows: TGTGCCAGCAGCTCGGACAGGTCCTACGAGCAGTACTTC.

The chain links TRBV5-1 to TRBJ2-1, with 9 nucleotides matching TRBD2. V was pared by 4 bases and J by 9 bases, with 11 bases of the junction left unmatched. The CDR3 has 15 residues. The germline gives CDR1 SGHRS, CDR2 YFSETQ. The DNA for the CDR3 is TGCGCCAGCAGCGAGGTAGCGGGAGCGAGCGGTGAGCAGTTCTTC. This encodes CASSEVAGASGEQFF.